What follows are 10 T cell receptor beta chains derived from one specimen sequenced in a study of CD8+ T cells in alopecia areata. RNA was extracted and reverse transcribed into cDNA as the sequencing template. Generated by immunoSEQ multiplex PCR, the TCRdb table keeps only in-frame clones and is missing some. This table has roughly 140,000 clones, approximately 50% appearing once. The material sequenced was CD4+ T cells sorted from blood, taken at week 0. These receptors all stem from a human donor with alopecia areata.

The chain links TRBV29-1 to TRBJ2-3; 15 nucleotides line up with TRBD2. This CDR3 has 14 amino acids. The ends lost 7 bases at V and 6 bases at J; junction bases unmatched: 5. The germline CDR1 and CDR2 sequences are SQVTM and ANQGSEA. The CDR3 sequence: CSGTGTSGRDTQYF. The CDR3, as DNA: TGCAGCGGTACCGGGACTAGCGGGAGGGATACGCAGTATTTT.

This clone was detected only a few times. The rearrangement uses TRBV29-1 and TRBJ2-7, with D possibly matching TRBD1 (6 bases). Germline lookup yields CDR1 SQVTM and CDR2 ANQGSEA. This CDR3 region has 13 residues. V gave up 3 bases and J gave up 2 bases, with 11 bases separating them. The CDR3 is CSVDGGSPYEQYF. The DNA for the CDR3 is TGCAGCGTTGATGGGGGCAGTCCCTACGAGCAGTACTTC.

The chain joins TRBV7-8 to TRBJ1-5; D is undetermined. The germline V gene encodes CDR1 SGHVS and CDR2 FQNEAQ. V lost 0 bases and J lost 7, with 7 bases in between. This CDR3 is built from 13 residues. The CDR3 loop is CASSLAPQQPQHF. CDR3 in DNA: TGTGCCAGCAGCTTAGCCCCGCAGCAGCCCCAGCATTTT.

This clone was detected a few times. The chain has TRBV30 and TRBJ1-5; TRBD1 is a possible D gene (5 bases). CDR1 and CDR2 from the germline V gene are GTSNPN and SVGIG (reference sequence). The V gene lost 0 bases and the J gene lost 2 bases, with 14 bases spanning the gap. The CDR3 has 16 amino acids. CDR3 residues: CAWSVRGGTGNQPQHF. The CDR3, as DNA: TGTGCCTGGAGTGTACGCGGGGGGACGGGCAATCAGCCCCAGCATTTT.

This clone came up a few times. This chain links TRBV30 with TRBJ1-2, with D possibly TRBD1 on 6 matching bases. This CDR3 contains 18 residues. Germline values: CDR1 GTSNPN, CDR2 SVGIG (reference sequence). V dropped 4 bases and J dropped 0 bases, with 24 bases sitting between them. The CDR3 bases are TGTGCCTGGAAAGACCCCCCGGGGGCAGAGCCCACTAACTATGGCTACACCTTC. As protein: CAWKDPPGAEPTNYGYTF.

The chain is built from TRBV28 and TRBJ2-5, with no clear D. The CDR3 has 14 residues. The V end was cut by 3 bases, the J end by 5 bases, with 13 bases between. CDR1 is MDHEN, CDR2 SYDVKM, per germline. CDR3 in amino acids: CASSFPGGFETQYF. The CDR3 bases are TGTGCCAGCAGTTTCCCCGGCGGTTTTGAGACCCAGTACTTC.

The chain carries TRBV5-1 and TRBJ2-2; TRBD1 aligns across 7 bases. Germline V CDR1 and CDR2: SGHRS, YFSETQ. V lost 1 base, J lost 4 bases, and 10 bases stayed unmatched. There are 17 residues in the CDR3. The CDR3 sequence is CASSLNLGTDFTGELFF. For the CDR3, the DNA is TGCGCCAGCAGCTTGAACCTCGGGACAGACTTCACCGGGGAGCTGTTTTTT.

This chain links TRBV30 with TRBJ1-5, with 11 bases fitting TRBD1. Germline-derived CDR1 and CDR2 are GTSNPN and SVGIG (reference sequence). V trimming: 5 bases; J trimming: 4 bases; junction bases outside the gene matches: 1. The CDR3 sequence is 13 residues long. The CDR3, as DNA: TGTGCCTGGGGGGACAGGGGGAATCAGCCCCAGCATTTT. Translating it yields CAWGDRGNQPQHF.

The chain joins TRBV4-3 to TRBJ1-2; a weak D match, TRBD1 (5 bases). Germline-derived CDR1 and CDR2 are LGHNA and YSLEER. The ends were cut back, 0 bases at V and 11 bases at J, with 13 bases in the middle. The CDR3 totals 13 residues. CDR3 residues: CASSQDGGREYTF. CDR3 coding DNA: TGCGCCAGCAGCCAAGACGGGGGGAGAGAATACACCTTC.

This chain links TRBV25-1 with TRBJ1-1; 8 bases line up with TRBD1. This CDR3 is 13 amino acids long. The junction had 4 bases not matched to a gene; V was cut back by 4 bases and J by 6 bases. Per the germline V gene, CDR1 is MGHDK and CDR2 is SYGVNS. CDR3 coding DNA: TGTGCCAGCAGTGTTCCGGGACAGGCTGAAGCTTTCTTT. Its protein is CASSVPGQAEAFF.